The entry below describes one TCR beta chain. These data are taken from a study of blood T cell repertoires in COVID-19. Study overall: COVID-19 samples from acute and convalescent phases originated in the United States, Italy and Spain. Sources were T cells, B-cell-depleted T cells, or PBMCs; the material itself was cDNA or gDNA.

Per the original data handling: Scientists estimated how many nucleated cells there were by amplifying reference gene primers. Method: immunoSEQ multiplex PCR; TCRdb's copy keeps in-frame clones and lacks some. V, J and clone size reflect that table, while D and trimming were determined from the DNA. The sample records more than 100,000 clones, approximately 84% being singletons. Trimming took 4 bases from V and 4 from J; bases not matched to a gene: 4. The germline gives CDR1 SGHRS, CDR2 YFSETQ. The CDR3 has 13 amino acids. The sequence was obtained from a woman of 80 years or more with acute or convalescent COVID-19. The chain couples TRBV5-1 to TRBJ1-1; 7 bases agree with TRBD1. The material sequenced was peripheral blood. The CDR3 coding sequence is TGCGCCAGCAGCCCAGGGGGGTTCACTGAAGCTTTCTTT. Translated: CASSPGGFTEAFF.